One and the same sample provided the 15 T cell receptor beta chains below, sequenced in a study of blood T cells in healthy people across ages. It was with a sample-barcoded 5' primer and a J-beta primer mix that a second PCR of roughly 7 to 12 cycles was run. TCRdb re-analysed the 5' RACE reads in MiXCR, keeping a single row per CDR3 protein. Found here are 700,000 or so distinct CDR3 sequences, around 41% of them singletons; the top ten hold 25% to 35%. The sample taken for sequencing was blood. These TCRs come from an older man in good health.

In its sample, this clonotype was seen many times. This chain joins TRBV7-8 and TRBJ2-1; 12 bases map to TRBD2. Per the germline V gene, CDR1 is SGHVS and CDR2 is FQNEAQ. There are 16 residues in the CDR3. Trimming cost V 1 base and J 15 bases; bases outside gene matches: 13. The CDR3 reads CASSLGGTSGRRMAFF. The CDR3 DNA follows: TGTGCCAGCAGCTTAGGGGGGACTAGCGGGCGCCGAATGGCGTTCTTC.

This rearrangement joins TRBV7-9 to TRBJ1-5, with D possibly being TRBD1 (6 bases). CDR1 is SEHNR and CDR2 is FQNEAQ in the germline V gene (reference sequence). This CDR3 is 15 amino acids long. Trimming took off 5 bases at V and 0 bases at J, with 11 bases between the two ends. The CDR3 DNA sequence: TGTGCCAGCAGCATAGGGACAACTAGCAATCAGCCCCAGCATTTT. This sequence encodes CASSIGTTSNQPQHF.

Turning to this clonotype: A read error may explain this, as a much larger clone is one base away. Written as DNA, the CDR3 is TGTGCCAGCAGTGCCATAAACAGGGCCCGGAGACAGCTCCAGCATTTT. It encodes CASSAINRARRQLQHF. The genes are TRBV6-2 or TRBV6-3 and TRBJ1-5, with D perhaps matching TRBD1 (6 bases). There are 16 residues in the CDR3. CDR1 and CDR2 from the germline V gene are MNHEY and SVGEGT.

A remark on this clonotype: At one of its ends the junction is not consistent with the germline gene, which may arise from a read error. The V and J genes are TRBV9 and TRBJ2-1; tentatively, D is TRBD1 or TRBD2 (6 bases each). The length of the CDR3 is 15 residues. Germline assignment: CDR1 SGDLS and CDR2 YYNGEE. DNA of the CDR3: TGTGCCGGCAGCCCCAATAGAGGGGGAGGCAATGAGCAGTTCTTC. This gives the protein CAGSPNRGGGNEQFF. Combining the CDR3 with reference TRBV9 and TRBJ2-1 gives the whole variable domain DSGVTQTPKHLITATGQRVTLRCSPRSGDLSVYWYQQSLDQGLQFLIQYYNGEERAKGNILERFSAQQFPDLHSELNLSSLELGDSALYFCAGSPNRGGGNEQFFGPGTRLTVL.

In DNA, the CDR3 is TGTGCCAGCAGTTATGTTTCTAGCGGGGAAGAGACCCAGTACTTC. Amino acids: CASSYVSSGEETQYF. The chain recombines TRBV6-5 with TRBJ2-5; 9 positions agree with TRBD2. Germline V gene lookup returns CDR1 MNHEY and CDR2 SVGAGI. Trimming cost V 3 bases and J 3 bases; bases outside gene matches: 5. This CDR3 spans 15 amino acids.

The chain links TRBV19 to TRBJ1-5; 10 bases agree with TRBD1. Germline assignment: CDR1 LNHDA and CDR2 SQIVND (reference sequence). The CDR3 runs 15 residues. The ends lost 3 bases at V and 9 bases at J; junction bases unmatched: 8. The CDR3 here is CASSISTGGAGPQHF. CDR3 in DNA: TGTGCCAGTAGTATCTCGACAGGGGGCGCGGGGCCCCAGCATTTT.

This chain links TRBV7-2 with TRBJ2-1; 7 nucleotides line up with TRBD1. The V gene end was trimmed by 3 bases and the J gene end by 8 bases; junction bases not matched to a gene: 10. This CDR3 spans 15 amino acids. Germline V gene data show CDR1 as SGHTA and CDR2 as FQGNSA. CDR3 nucleotides: TGTGCCAGCAGCTTCCGGGACAGCCATAACCATGAGCAGTTCTTC. This sequence encodes CASSFRDSHNHEQFF.

In this sample, this clonotype turned up a few times. The chain combines TRBV5-1 with TRBJ2-7; 7 positions match TRBD1. CDR3 length equals 14 residues. Germline V lookup: CDR1 SGHRS, CDR2 YFSETQ. V lost 5 bases, J lost 3 bases, and 8 bases stayed unmatched. The CDR3 bases are TGCGCCAGCAGGACAGGGTTAAACTACTACGAGCAGTACTTC. The encoded protein is CASRTGLNYYEQYF.

The rearrangement links TRBV7-9 to TRBJ2-3; 12 nucleotides align to TRBD1. Trimming took 10 bases from V and 11 from J; bases not matched to a gene: 10. The CDR3 covers 13 residues. CDR1 and CDR2 from the germline V gene are SEHNR and FQNEAQ (reference sequence). CDR3: CATGTGGVYEQYF. In DNA, the CDR3 is TGTGCCACAGGGACAGGGGGCGTCTACGAGCAGTATTTT.

There are a few counts of this clonotype. This chain joins TRBV7-2 and TRBJ1-5; 9 nucleotides agree with TRBD1. Germline V gene lookup returns CDR1 SGHTA and CDR2 FQGNSA. J lost 4 bases, V lost 2 bases, and 9 bases had no gene match. The CDR3 is 17 amino acids. In DNA form, the CDR3 reads TGTGCCAGCAGCTTACGTGCAGGGACAGGGTTTAATCAGCCCCAGCATTTT. It translates to CASSLRAGTGFNQPQHF.

This clonotype occurred a few times. The chain employs TRBV28 and TRBJ2-5; 11 bases are a match to TRBD2. The germline V gene encodes CDR1 MDHEN and CDR2 SYDVKM. The CDR3 runs to 16 residues. V was pared by 6 bases and J by 4 bases, with 10 bases of the junction left unmatched. The CDR3 loop is CASRPPSGRKGETQYF. CDR3 sequence (DNA): TGTGCCAGCAGGCCCCCTAGCGGGAGGAAAGGAGAGACCCAGTACTTC.

The chain employs TRBV7-9 and TRBJ1-3; D is unresolved. The length of the CDR3 is 14 residues. Germline V gene sequence: CDR1 SEHNR, CDR2 FQNEAQ (reference sequence). V gave up 2 bases and J gave up 5 bases, with 10 bases separating them. The CDR3 region has the DNA TGTGCCAGCAGCTTAAGTGACGGCCGAAACACCATATATTTT. As protein: CASSLSDGRNTIYF.

This clonotype was detected only a few times. The chain uses TRBV3-1 and TRBJ2-4; tentative D call: TRBD1 (5 bases). Trimming shortened V by 6 bases and J by 10 bases, and 22 bases separated the two germline ends. This CDR3 spans 15 amino acids. Germline CDR1 and CDR2: LGHDT and YNNKEL (reference sequence). CDR3 nucleotide sequence: TGTGCCAGCAGTCCAAAGCCGAGACAGCTTCTTATTCAGTACTTC. Its protein product is CASSPKPRQLLIQYF.

Comments on this clonotype: The junction shows a germline mismatch at one end, possibly a read error. The chain links TRBV4-1 to TRBJ2-5; D not resolved. From germline, CDR1 is MGHRA and CDR2 YSYEKL. The CDR3 is made up of 13 amino acids. DNA for the CDR3: TGCGCCGGCAGCCAAGGTCGGGTGGAGACCCAGTACTTC. It specifies CAGSQGRVETQYF.

The chain joins TRBV3-1 to TRBJ2-5; 10 bases are a match to TRBD2. V dropped 2 bases and J dropped 11; count of bases not matched to a gene: 11. This CDR3 has 15 amino acids. Germline loops: CDR1 LGHDT, CDR2 YNNKEL (reference sequence). For the CDR3, the DNA is TGTGCCAGCAGCCAACCCGGGACTAGCGCCCCACGGCAGTACTTC. Protein: CASSQPGTSAPRQYF.